One sample yielded the 11 T cell receptor beta chains listed below, sequenced in a study of blood T cell repertoires in COVID-19. TCRdb's copy holds only in-frame clones and misses some; the assay was immunoSEQ multiplex PCR. The sample comprises fewer than 300,000 clones, 88% of which are singletons, and about 0.99% rests with the top ten. Sequencing input: peripheral blood. The source of these receptors is a woman between 40 and 50 years old who had recovered from COVID-19.

This chain joins TRBV24-1 and TRBJ2-5, with 14 positions matching TRBD2. This CDR3 comprises 17 residues. With 4 bases clipped from V and 5 bases from J, the junction kept 8 bases outside the gene matches. Germline V gene lookup returns CDR1 KGHDR and CDR2 SFDVKD. CDR3 in amino acids: CATSDPGLAGGLETQYF. CDR3 nucleotides: TGTGCCACCAGTGACCCCGGACTAGCGGGAGGCTTGGAGACCCAGTACTTC.

This clone has only one observation. The chain has TRBV18 and TRBJ2-5; no clear D gene. The germline V gene has CDR1 KGHSH and CDR2 LQKENI. The CDR3 extends over 14 amino acids. The ends were cut back, 2 bases at V and 0 bases at J, with 7 bases in the middle. The CDR3 DNA sequence: TGTGCCAGCTCACCAAGGAGCCACCAAGAGACCCAGTACTTC. This codes for CASSPRSHQETQYF. The entire variable domain, with the rest obtained from reference TRBV18 and TRBJ2-5, is as follows: NAGVMQNPRHLVRRRGQEARLRCSPMKGHSHVYWYRQLPEEGLKFMVYLQKENIIDESGMPKERFSAEFPKEGPSILRIQQVVRGDSAAYFCASSPRSHQETQYFGPGTRLLVL.

The V call is TRBV7-9, the J call TRBJ1-5; D not certain. Trimming left V 4 bases short and J 7 bases short, with 11 bases between. Germline CDR1 is SEHNR and CDR2 is FQNEAQ (reference sequence). CDR3 length: 13 residues. CDR3 loop: CASSSSVGQPQHF. The DNA of the CDR3 is TGTGCCAGCAGCTCAAGCGTTGGACAGCCCCAGCATTTT.

The V gene is TRBV7-6, the J gene TRBJ2-1; tentatively, D is TRBD2 (6 bases). In germline, CDR1 is SGHVS, CDR2 FNYEAQ. V was shortened by 0 bases and J by 2 bases, with 8 bases between the two germline ends. CDR3 length: 15 residues. CDR3 protein: CASSLAGGPYNEQFF. As DNA, the CDR3 is TGTGCCAGCAGCTTAGCGGGAGGACCCTACAATGAGCAGTTCTTC.

The chain employs TRBV21-1 and TRBJ2-7; the D call of TRBD1 is as the table states it, not checked on the DNA. TRBV21-1 is an annotated pseudogene. CDR3 size: 15 residues. This CDR3 reads CASSQRGTGQYQQYV. In nucleotides, the CDR3 is TGTGCCAGCAGCCAAAGGGGGACGGGCCAATACCAGCAGTACGTC.

The chain is built from TRBV12-1 and TRBJ2-2; the table's D call, TRBD2, has no DNA check behind it. TRBV12-1 is a pseudogene locus. This CDR3 contains 14 residues. The CDR3 reads CASSSGTSPGELFF. The CDR3, as DNA: TGTGCCAGCAGCTCCGGGACTAGCCCCGGGGAGCTGTTTTTT.

The sample holds one count of this clone. The genes are TRBV28 and TRBJ2-3; TRBD1 agrees at 9 bases. Germline V lookup: CDR1 MDHEN, CDR2 SYDVKM. This CDR3 has 15 residues. Trimming at V came to 10 bases and at J to 6 bases, leaving 14 bases not matched to a gene. The CDR3 DNA is TGTGCCACCCAAGTTGGCGGACAGGGGCCTGATACGCAGTATTTT. The encoded protein is CATQVGGQGPDTQYF.

The rearrangement links TRBV10-3 to TRBJ2-1; 12 bases are a match to TRBD2. Germline CDR1 ENHRY, CDR2 SYGVKD. The CDR3 is 14 amino acids. With 10 bases clipped from V and 8 bases from J, the junction kept 9 bases outside the gene matches. CDR3 loop: CATSPSGRGDEQFF. In DNA, the CDR3 is TGTGCCACGAGCCCTAGCGGGAGGGGCGATGAGCAGTTCTTC.

The chain joins TRBV7-2 to TRBJ2-1; TRBD2 aligns across 8 bases. V lost 8 bases, J lost 9 bases, and 9 bases stayed unmatched. The CDR3 is 13 residues long. The germline V gene encodes CDR1 SGHTA and CDR2 FQGNSA. This chain's CDR3 is CASGLAGGTEQFF. The CDR3 coding sequence is TGTGCCAGCGGGCTAGCGGGTGGCACTGAGCAGTTCTTC.

The V call is TRBV27, the J call TRBJ1-5; TRBD1 agrees at 12 bases. Looked up from germline, CDR1 is MNHEY and CDR2 is SMNVEV (reference sequence). The ends lost 10 bases at V and 9 bases at J; junction bases unmatched: 10. The CDR3 length is 14 residues. The CDR3 DNA sequence: TGTGCCACTTCCCGGGGGACAGGGGGCCTGCCCCAGCATTTT. Protein sequence: CATSRGTGGLPQHF.

Note on this clone: The same CDR3 is also encoded by other DNA sequences in this sample. V gene TRBV11-2 combines with J gene TRBJ1-5; D call uncertain. V lost 0 bases to trimming and J lost 7 bases, with 7 bases between them. Per the germline V gene, CDR1 is SGHAT and CDR2 is FQNNGV. The CDR3 is made up of 13 amino acids. CDR3 amino acids: CASSLEGRQPQHF. The CDR3, as DNA: TGTGCCAGCAGCTTAGAGGGGAGGCAGCCCCAGCATTTT.